The 19 T cell receptor beta chains below all came from one sample that was sequenced in a study of neurological immune-mediated disorders. TCRdb analysed the 5' RACE reads with MiXCR anew, one entry per CDR3 protein. The top ten clones hold 1.8% of a sample with more than 50,000 distinct CDR3 sequences, 10% to 12% of them seen once. Specimen: PBMCs. The receptors come from a man in his 60s in good health.

This clonotype was seen at least ten times. The genes are TRBV20-1 and TRBJ1-4; D gene ambiguous. The CDR3 has 13 amino acids. CDR1 and CDR2 (germline): DFQATT, SNEGSKA (reference sequence). Trimming removed 5 bases at V and 8 bases at J, with 15 bases between. In nucleotides, the CDR3 is TGCAGTGCTGTTGAGACTGCGGGAGAAAAACTGTTTTTT. This translates into CSAVETAGEKLFF.

On this clonotype itself: An end of the junction does not agree with germline; a read error may underlie this. This chain uses TRBV6-4 with TRBJ2-1; perhaps TRBD1 as D (5 bases). CDR1 is MRHNA and CDR2 is SNTAGT in the germline V gene. The CDR3 covers 14 residues. The CDR3 here is CASSEGRGPGELFF. The CDR3 region has the DNA TGTGCCAGCAGTGAGGGTAGGGGCCCCGGCGAGCTGTTCTTC.

The chain joins TRBV18 to TRBJ1-3, with D unresolved. Trimming removed 2 bases from V and 4 bases from J, with 15 bases in between. This CDR3 region has 16 residues. Germline V gene sequence: CDR1 KGHSH, CDR2 LQKENI. The CDR3, as DNA: TGTGCCAGCTCACCAACTCAGGATGCCACCGGAAACACCATATATTTT. Translated: CASSPTQDATGNTIYF.

This clonotype was detected many times. J is TRBJ2-7 and V is TRBV5-1; tentatively, D is TRBD1 (6 bases). V lost 2 bases to trimming and J lost 6 bases, with 24 bases between them. The CDR3 has 17 residues. Germline V gene sequence: CDR1 SGHRS, CDR2 YFSETQ. The DNA for the CDR3 is TGCGCCAGCAGCTTCGACCTTGGACAGTCCTCGGGTTTCGAGCAGTACTTC. Amino acids: CASSFDLGQSSGFEQYF.

This clonotype has ten or more counts. The rearrangement links TRBV7-8 to TRBJ2-3, with 11 nucleotides matching TRBD2. CDR3 length equals 16 residues. Trimming removed 1 base from V and 5 bases from J; junction bases left unmatched: 5. Germline V gene data show CDR1 as SGHVS and CDR2 as FQNEAQ. CDR3 sequence: CASSLVSGGARDTQYF. CDR3 in DNA: TGTGCCAGCAGCTTAGTTAGCGGGGGGGCGAGAGATACGCAGTATTTT.

This clonotype was detected many times. The CDR3 DNA reads as TGCGCCAGCAGCTTGGCCGCAGGGGGTACCTACAATGAGCAGTTCTTC. This encodes CASSLAAGGTYNEQFF. V usage is TRBV5-1 and J usage is TRBJ2-1; TRBD1 matches at 7 bases. Germline values: CDR1 SGHRS, CDR2 YFSETQ. The CDR3 consists of 16 residues. The V and J ends lost 0 bases and 2 bases, in that order; junction bases with no gene match: 5.

Notes on this clonotype: The conserved final phenylalanine or tryptophan is absent from the CDR3, which likely points to a read error. The V call is TRBV20-1, the J call TRBJ1-1; TRBD1 matches 9 bases. With 5 bases clipped from V and 1 base from J, the junction kept 17 bases outside the gene matches. The germline V gene encodes CDR1 DFQATT and CDR2 SNEGSKA (reference sequence). This CDR3 spans 18 amino acids. This chain's CDR3 is CSADGTGSIRTRNTEAFL. CDR3 sequence (DNA): TGCAGTGCTGACGGGACAGGGTCCATCAGGACGAGGAACACTGAAGCTTTCTTA.

There are many counts of this clonotype. The chain carries TRBV10-3 and TRBJ2-5; TRBD2 might be the D (5 bases). Germline loops: CDR1 ENHRY, CDR2 SYGVKD. Trimming took 7 bases from V and 5 from J, leaving 14 bases between them. The CDR3 has 13 amino acids. For the CDR3, the DNA is TGTGCCATCACCCCGACGGGCGGGGAGACCCAGTACTTC. Translation: CAITPTGGETQYF.

This clonotype was detected many times. The gene calls are TRBV5-1 and TRBJ2-2, with 10 bases that match TRBD2. Germline CDR1 SGHRS, CDR2 YFSETQ. The CDR3 extends over 15 amino acids. The J segment lost 3 bases and the V segment lost 4 bases, leaving 3 bases of the junction unmatched. Here the CDR3 reads CASSATSGDTGELFF. CDR3 sequence (DNA): TGCGCCAGCAGCGCTACTAGCGGGGACACCGGGGAGCTGTTTTTT.

This clonotype came up many times. This sequence joins TRBV7-8 and TRBJ2-1, with 8 bases that match TRBD2. Germline CDR1 reads SGHVS; CDR2 reads FQNEAQ. This CDR3 has 12 residues. The CDR3 spells CAVSGGSNEQFF. CDR3 nucleotides: TGTGCGGTATCGGGGGGGAGCAATGAGCAGTTCTTC.

This clonotype was found a few times. This could be a read error, since a much larger clone is one nucleotide away. This rearrangement joins TRBV7-2 to TRBJ1-2, with 7 bases identical to TRBD1. Germline values: CDR1 SGHTA, CDR2 FQGNSA. The length of the CDR3 is 15 residues. This CDR3 reads CASSLVQGYSYGDTF. The CDR3 nucleotides read TGTGCCAGCAGCTTAGTACAGGGGTATAGCTATGGCGACACCTTC.

Many counts were recorded for this clonotype. V usage is TRBV5-1 and J usage is TRBJ2-1; D is perhaps TRBD1 (6 bases). Germline CDR1 SGHRS, CDR2 YFSETQ. V gave up 0 bases and J gave up 1 base, with 8 bases separating them. CDR3 length: 15 residues. In DNA, the CDR3 is TGCGCCAGCAGCTTGGGGCAGGGGTCCTACAATGAGCAGTTCTTC. Residues: CASSLGQGSYNEQFF. The variable domain in full, completed from reference TRBV5-1 and TRBJ2-1, reads KAGVTQTPRYLIKTRGQQVTLSCSPISGHRSVSWYQQTPGQGLQFLFEYFSETQRNKGNFPGRFSGRQFSNSRSEMNVSTLELGDSALYLCASSLGQGSYNEQFFGPGTRLTVL.

This clonotype was counted many times. V and J are TRBV29-1 and TRBJ1-5, with D unresolved. This CDR3 is built from 14 residues. Trimming shortened V by 4 bases and J by 2 bases, and 12 bases separated the two germline ends. The germline CDR1 and CDR2 sequences are SQVTM and ANQGSEA. CDR3 protein: CSVVSGNGNQPQHF. CDR3 DNA sequence: TGCAGCGTTGTATCGGGGAATGGCAATCAGCCCCAGCATTTT. Complete variable domain (other parts from reference TRBV29-1 and TRBJ1-5): SAVISQKPSRDICQRGTSLTIQCQVDSQVTMMFWYRQQPGQSLTLIATANQGSEATYESGFVIDKFPISRPNLTFSTLTVSNMSPEDSSIYLCSVVSGNGNQPQHFGDGTRLSIL.

This clonotype was seen at least ten times. The V call is TRBV7-2, the J call TRBJ2-5; TRBD2 matches 15 bases. The CDR3 extends over 17 amino acids. Unmatched junction bases numbered 6, after V lost 5 bases and J lost 2 bases. CDR1 SGHTA and CDR2 FQGNSA come from the germline V gene. The CDR3 DNA reads TGTGCCAGCAGCGTGGGACTAGCGGGGGGTTCACAAGAGACCCAGTACTTC. It translates to CASSVGLAGGSQETQYF.

This clonotype was detected ten times or more. J is TRBJ2-7 and V is TRBV28, with 9 bases fitting TRBD1. The germline V gene encodes CDR1 MDHEN and CDR2 SYDVKM. The length of the CDR3 is 15 residues. The junction had 6 bases not matched to a gene; V was cut back by 4 bases and J by 2 bases. In nucleotides, the CDR3 is TGTGCCAGCAGTTACCCGGGACAGGGAACCTACGAGCAGTACTTC. It specifies CASSYPGQGTYEQYF. The complete variable domain, with remaining parts taken from reference TRBV28 and TRBJ2-7, reads DVKVTQSSRYLVKRTGEKVFLECVQDMDHENMFWYRQDPGLGLRLIYFSYDVKMKEKGDIPEGYSVSREKKERFSLILESASTNQTSMYLCASSYPGQGTYEQYFGPGTRLTVT.

This clonotype was recorded many times. V and J are TRBV20-1 and TRBJ1-2; D is perhaps TRBD1 (5 bases). Germline-derived CDR1 and CDR2 are DFQATT and SNEGSKA (reference sequence). V lost 0 bases to trimming and J lost 4 bases, with 12 bases between them. CDR3 length equals 14 residues. The CDR3 protein is CSARDLGASYGYTF. The CDR3 nucleotides are TGCAGTGCTAGAGATCTCGGGGCCTCCTATGGCTACACCTTC.

This clonotype was seen a few times. This chain connects TRBV5-1 to TRBJ2-5, with TRBD1 matching over 7 bases. Germline CDR1 is SGHRS and CDR2 is YFSETQ. This CDR3 region has 12 residues. V gave up 5 bases and J gave up 2 bases; unmatched junction bases: 0. CDR3 sequence: CASRTGQETQYF. CDR3 coding DNA: TGCGCCAGCAGGACAGGGCAAGAGACCCAGTACTTC.

This clonotype was counted at least ten times. The chain has TRBV12-3 or TRBV12-4 and TRBJ2-7; 12 bases match TRBD2. J gave up 1 base and V 5 bases, and 9 bases lay outside the gene matches. CDR3 length: 17 residues. CDR3 amino acids: CASSPPSGGDRSYEQYF. The CDR3 region has the DNA TGTGCCAGCAGTCCGCCTAGCGGGGGGGACCGGTCCTACGAGCAGTACTTC.

At least ten counts were recorded for this clonotype. V gene TRBV12-3 or TRBV12-4 combines with J gene TRBJ1-2; D possibly corresponds to TRBD1 (5 bases). This CDR3 is 12 amino acids long. V was trimmed by 6 bases and J by 8 bases, leaving 13 bases between them. CDR3 nucleotide sequence: TGTGCCAGCAGACCAGGGTCCGGGGGCTACACCTTC. Protein: CASRPGSGGYTF.